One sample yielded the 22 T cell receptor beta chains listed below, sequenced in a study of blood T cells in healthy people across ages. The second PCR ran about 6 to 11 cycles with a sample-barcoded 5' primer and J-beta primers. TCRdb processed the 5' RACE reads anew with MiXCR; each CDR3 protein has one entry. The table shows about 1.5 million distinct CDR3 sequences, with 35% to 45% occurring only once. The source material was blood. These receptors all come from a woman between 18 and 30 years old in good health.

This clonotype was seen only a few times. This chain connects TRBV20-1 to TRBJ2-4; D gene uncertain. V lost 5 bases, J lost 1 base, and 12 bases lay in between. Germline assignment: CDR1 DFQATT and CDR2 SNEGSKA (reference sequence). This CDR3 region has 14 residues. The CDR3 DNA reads TGCAGTGCTGGGGTTCTCCTGGCCAAAAACATTCAGTACTTC. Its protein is CSAGVLLAKNIQYF.

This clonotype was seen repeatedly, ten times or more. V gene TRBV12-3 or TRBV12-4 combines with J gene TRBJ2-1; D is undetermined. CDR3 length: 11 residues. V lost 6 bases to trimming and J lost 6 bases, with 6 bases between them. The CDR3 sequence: CASSLLNEQFF. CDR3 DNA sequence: TGTGCCAGCAGCTTACTCAATGAGCAGTTCTTC.

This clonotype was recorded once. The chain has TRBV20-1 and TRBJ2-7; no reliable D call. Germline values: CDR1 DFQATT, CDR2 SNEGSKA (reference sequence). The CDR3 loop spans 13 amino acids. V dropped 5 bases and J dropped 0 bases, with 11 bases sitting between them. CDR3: CSAETVLSYEQYF. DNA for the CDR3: TGCAGTGCTGAAACGGTCCTCTCCTACGAGCAGTACTTC.

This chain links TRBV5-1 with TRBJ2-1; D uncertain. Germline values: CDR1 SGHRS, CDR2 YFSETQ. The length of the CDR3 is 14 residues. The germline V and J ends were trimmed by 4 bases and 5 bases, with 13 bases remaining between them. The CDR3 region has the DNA TGCGCCAGCAGCGCGAGACTGGAAAACAATGAGCAGTTCTTC. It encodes CASSARLENNEQFF.

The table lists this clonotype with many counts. The CDR3 region is CASRRTGVNTEAFF. In nucleotides, the CDR3 is TGTGCCAGCAGACGTACAGGGGTGAACACTGAAGCTTTCTTT. The rearrangement joins TRBV27 to TRBJ1-1; 7 nucleotides match TRBD1. The CDR3 length is 14 residues. V dropped 6 bases and J dropped 0; count of bases not matched to a gene: 4. Looked up from germline, CDR1 is MNHEY and CDR2 is SMNVEV (reference sequence).

This CDR3 is CASSLALTSGLHEQFF. CDR3 bases: TGTGCCAGCAGCTTAGCGTTGACTAGCGGGTTGCATGAGCAGTTCTTC. The chain recombines TRBV7-2 with TRBJ2-1, with 10 bases matching TRBD2. The trim removed 0 bases at V and 8 bases at J, leaving 7 bases unmatched. The CDR3 covers 16 residues. Germline assignment: CDR1 SGHTA and CDR2 FQGNSA.

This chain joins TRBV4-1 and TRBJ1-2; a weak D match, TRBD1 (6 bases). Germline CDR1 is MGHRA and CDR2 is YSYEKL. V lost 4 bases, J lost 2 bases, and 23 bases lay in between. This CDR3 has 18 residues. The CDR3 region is CASSPHLTQRDKNYGYTF. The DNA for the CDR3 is TGCGCCAGCAGCCCCCACCTAACCCAACGGGACAAGAACTATGGCTACACCTTC.

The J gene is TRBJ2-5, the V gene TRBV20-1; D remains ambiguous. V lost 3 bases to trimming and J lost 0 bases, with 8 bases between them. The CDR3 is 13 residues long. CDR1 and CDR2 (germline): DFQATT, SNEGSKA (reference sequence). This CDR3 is CSASPEHQETQYF. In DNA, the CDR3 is TGCAGTGCTAGTCCGGAGCACCAAGAGACCCAGTACTTC.

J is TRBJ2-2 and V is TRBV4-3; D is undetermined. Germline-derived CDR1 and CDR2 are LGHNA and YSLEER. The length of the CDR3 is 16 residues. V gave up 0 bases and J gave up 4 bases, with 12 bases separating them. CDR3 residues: CASSQDSGAFTGELFF. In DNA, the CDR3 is TGCGCCAGCAGCCAAGATTCGGGCGCGTTCACCGGGGAGCTGTTTTTT.

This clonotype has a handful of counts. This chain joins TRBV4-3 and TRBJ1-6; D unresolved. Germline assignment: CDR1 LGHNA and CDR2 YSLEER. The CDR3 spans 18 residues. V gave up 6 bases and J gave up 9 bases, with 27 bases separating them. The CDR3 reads CASSRGLSRLGNTSPLHF. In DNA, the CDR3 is TGCGCCAGCAGTCGGGGTTTAAGTCGTCTTGGAAACACTTCACCCCTCCACTTT.

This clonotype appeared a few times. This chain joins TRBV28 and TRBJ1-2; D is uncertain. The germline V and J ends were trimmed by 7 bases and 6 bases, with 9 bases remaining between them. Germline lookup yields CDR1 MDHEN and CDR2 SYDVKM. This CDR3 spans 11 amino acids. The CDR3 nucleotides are TGTGCCAGCATGGAAAGGGATGGCTACACCTTC. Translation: CASMERDGYTF.

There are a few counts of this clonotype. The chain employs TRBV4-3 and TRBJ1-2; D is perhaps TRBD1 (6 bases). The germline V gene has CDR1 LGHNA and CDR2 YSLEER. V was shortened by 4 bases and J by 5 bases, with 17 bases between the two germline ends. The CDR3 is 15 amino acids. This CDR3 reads CASSRLLQGFYGYTF. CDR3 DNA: TGCGCCAGCAGCCGACTGTTACAGGGTTTTTATGGCTACACCTTC.

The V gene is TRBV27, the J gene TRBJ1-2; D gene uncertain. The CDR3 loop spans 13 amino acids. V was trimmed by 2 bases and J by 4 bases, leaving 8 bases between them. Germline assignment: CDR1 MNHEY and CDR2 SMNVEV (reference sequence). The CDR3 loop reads CASSLNGRYGYTF. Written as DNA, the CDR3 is TGTGCCAGCAGTTTAAATGGCCGCTATGGCTACACCTTC.

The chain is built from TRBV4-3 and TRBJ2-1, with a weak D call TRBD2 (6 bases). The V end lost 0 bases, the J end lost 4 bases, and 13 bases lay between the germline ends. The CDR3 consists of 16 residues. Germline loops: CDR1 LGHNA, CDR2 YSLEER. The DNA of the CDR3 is TGCGCCAGCAGCCAAGATTGGAGGGACTTTTACAATGAGCAGTTCTTC. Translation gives CASSQDWRDFYNEQFF.

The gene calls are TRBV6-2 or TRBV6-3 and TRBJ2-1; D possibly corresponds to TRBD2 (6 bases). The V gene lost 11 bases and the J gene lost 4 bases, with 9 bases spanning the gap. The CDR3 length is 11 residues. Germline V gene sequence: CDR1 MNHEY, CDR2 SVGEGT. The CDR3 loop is CAAGRYNEQFF. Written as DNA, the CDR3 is TGTGCCGCCGGGAGATACAATGAGCAGTTCTTC.

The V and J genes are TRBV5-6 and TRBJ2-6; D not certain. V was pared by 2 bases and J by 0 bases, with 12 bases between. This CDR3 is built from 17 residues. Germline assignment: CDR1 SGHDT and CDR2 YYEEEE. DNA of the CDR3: TGTGCCAGCAGCTTTGGGCCTAAGACCTCTGGGGCCAACGTCCTGACTTTC. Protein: CASSFGPKTSGANVLTF. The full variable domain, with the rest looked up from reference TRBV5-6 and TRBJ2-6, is DAGVTQSPTHLIKTRGQQVTLRCSPKSGHDTVSWYQQALGQGPQFIFQYYEEEERQRGNFPDRFSGHQFPNYSSELNVNALLLGDSALYLCASSFGPKTSGANVLTFGAGSRLTVL.

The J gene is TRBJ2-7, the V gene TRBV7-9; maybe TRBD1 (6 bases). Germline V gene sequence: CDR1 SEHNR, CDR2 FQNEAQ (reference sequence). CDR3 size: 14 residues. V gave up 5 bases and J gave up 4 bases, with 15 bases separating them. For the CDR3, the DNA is TGTGCCAGCAGCCCGGATAACAGGGTTTACGAGCAGTACTTC. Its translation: CASSPDNRVYEQYF.

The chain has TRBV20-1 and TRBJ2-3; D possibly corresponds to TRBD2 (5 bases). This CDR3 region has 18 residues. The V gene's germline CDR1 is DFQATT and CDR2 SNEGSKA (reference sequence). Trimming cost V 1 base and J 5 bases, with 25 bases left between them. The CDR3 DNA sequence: TGCAGTGCTAGAGTCGGGATCCAACCGGCCCTTCACATAGATACGCAGTATTTT. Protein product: CSARVGIQPALHIDTQYF.

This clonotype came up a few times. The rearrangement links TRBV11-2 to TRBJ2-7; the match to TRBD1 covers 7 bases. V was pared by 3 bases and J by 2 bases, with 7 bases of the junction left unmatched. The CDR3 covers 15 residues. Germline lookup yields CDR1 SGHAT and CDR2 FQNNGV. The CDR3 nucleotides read TGTGCCAGCAGCTTTGAGGGGGCTATACCCTACGAGCAGTACTTC. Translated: CASSFEGAIPYEQYF.

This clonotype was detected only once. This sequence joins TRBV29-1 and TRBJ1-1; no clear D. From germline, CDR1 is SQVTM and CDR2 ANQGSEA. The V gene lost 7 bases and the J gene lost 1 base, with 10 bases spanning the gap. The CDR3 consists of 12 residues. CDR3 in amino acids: CSAGWENTEAFF. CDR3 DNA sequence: TGCAGCGCTGGGTGGGAGAACACTGAAGCTTTCTTT.

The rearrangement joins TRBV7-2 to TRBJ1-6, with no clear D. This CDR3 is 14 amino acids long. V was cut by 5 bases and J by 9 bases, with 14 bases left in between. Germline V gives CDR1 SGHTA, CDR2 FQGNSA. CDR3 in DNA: TGTGCCAGCAGCCAAGAAGCAGGAATTTCACCCCTCCACTTT. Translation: CASSQEAGISPLHF.

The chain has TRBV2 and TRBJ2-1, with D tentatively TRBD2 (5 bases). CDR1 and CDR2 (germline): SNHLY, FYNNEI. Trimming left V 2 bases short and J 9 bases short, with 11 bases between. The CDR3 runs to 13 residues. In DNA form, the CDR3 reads TGTGCCAGCAGTGAACAGGTAGCGAGTGAGCAGTTCTTC. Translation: CASSEQVASEQFF.